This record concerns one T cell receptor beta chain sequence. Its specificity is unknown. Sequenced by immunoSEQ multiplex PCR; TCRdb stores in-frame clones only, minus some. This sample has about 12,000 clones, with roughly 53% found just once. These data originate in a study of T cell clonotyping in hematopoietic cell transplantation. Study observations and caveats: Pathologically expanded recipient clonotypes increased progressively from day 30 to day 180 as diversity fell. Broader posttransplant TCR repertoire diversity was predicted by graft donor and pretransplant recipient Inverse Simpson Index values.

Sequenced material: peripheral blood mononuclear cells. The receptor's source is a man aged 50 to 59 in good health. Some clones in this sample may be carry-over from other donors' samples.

The CDR3 spells CATRPGPGDGTEAFF. The CDR3 DNA sequence: TGTGCCACCCGACCCGGTCCAGGGGATGGCACTGAAGCTTTCTTT. The rearrangement joins TRBV19 to TRBJ1-1, with D maybe TRBD1 (6 bases). Trimming stripped 10 bases from V and 4 bases from J, with 22 bases between. The CDR3 is made up of 15 amino acids. CDR1 and CDR2 from the germline V gene are LNHDA and SQIVND (reference sequence).